The 18 T cell receptor beta chains below all came from one sample that was sequenced in a study of early T cells in non-severe SARS-CoV-2 infection. TCRdb re-called the 5' RACE reads through MiXCR, storing one row per CDR3 protein. The sample yields 55,000 to 70,000 distinct CDR3 sequences, roughly 10% seen once. The sample was whole blood. All receptors derive from an adult who was a healthcare worker with PCR-confirmed SARS-CoV-2 infection or an uninfected control (not recorded which).

This chain joins TRBV19 and TRBJ2-7; D remains ambiguous. This CDR3 region has 12 residues. Germline assignment: CDR1 LNHDA and CDR2 SQIVND (reference sequence). The V end was cut by 4 bases, the J end by 6 bases, with 10 bases between. For the CDR3, the DNA is TGTGCCAGTAGTACCTCAGGACGCGAGCAGTACTTC. It codes for CASSTSGREQYF. The full variable domain, with the rest looked up from reference TRBV19 and TRBJ2-7, is DGGITQSPKYLFRKEGQNVTLSCEQNLNHDAMYWYRQDPGQGLRLIYYSQIVNDFQKGDIAEGYSVSREKKESFPLTVTSAQKNPTAFYLCASSTSGREQYFGPGTRLTVT.

This clonotype was observed many times. The V call is TRBV12-3 or TRBV12-4, the J call TRBJ2-1; TRBD2 matches 10 bases. After removal of 5 bases from V and 2 bases from J, the junction contained 3 bases not matched to a gene. CDR3 length equals 15 residues. The CDR3 spells CASSNLAGAYNEQFF. The DNA of the CDR3 is TGTGCCAGCAGTAACCTAGCGGGAGCCTACAATGAGCAGTTCTTC.

The chain uses TRBV7-8 and TRBJ2-2; D is unclear. Trimming stripped 4 bases from V and 4 bases from J, with 7 bases between. Germline CDR1 SGHVS, CDR2 FQNEAQ. This CDR3 is built from 13 residues. The CDR3 DNA is TGTGCCAGCAGCTCTGACTCCACCGGGGAGCTGTTTTTT. This gives the protein CASSSDSTGELFF.

There are a few counts of this clonotype. The V call is TRBV9, the J call TRBJ2-7; tentatively, D is TRBD1 or TRBD2 (6 bases each). V was trimmed by 0 bases and J by 3 bases, leaving 10 bases between them. Germline values: CDR1 SGDLS, CDR2 YYNGEE. The length of the CDR3 is 14 residues. CDR3 sequence: CASSVDGGGYEQYF. As DNA, the CDR3 is TGTGCCAGCAGCGTAGACGGAGGGGGCTACGAGCAGTACTTC.

This chain joins TRBV28 and TRBJ2-5; the D is unclear. With 3 bases removed from V and 2 bases from J, the gap between germline ends came to 7 bases. This CDR3 has 13 amino acids. Germline V gives CDR1 MDHEN, CDR2 SYDVKM. The CDR3 region has the DNA TGTGCCAGCAGTTTTTACAAACAAGAGACCCAGTACTTC. Protein product: CASSFYKQETQYF.

This clonotype has ten or more counts. The rearrangement links TRBV7-6 to TRBJ1-5; D is unresolved. The V end was cut by 5 bases, the J end by 6 bases, with 8 bases between. This CDR3 contains 12 residues. From germline, CDR1 is SGHVS and CDR2 FNYEAQ. CDR3 coding DNA: TGTGCCAGCAGCCCCGGTGGTCAGCCCCAGCATTTT. Its translation: CASSPGGQPQHF.

This clonotype was recorded a few times. The V and J genes are TRBV14 and TRBJ2-1; TRBD2 matches at 7 bases. Trimming took 1 base from V and 10 from J; bases not matched to a gene: 13. The CDR3 runs 16 residues. Germline V CDR1 and CDR2: SGHDN, FVKESK. CDR3: CASSQGASSGIPEQFF. The CDR3, as DNA: TGTGCCAGCAGCCAAGGGGCGTCCAGCGGGATCCCCGAGCAGTTCTTC.

The J gene is TRBJ1-1, the V gene TRBV12-3 or TRBV12-4, with a weak D call TRBD1 (6 bases). Trimming took 5 bases from V and 0 from J, leaving 10 bases between them. The CDR3 extends over 14 amino acids. Written as DNA, the CDR3 is TGTGCCAGCAGTGGGGACATTTTGAACACTGAAGCTTTCTTT. Protein product: CASSGDILNTEAFF.

This chain joins TRBV4-1 and TRBJ2-1, with unresolved D. CDR1 MGHRA and CDR2 YSYEKL come from the germline V gene. CDR3 length equals 18 residues. Trimming pared 3 bases from V and 6 bases from J, leaving 24 bases between. CDR3 in DNA: TGCGCCAGCAGCCATCGCAGGTTGTCTATCCCCGAGAGCAATGAGCAGTTCTTC. Amino acids: CASSHRRLSIPESNEQFF.

This rearrangement joins TRBV12-3 or TRBV12-4 to TRBJ1-5; the D is unclear. CDR3 length: 12 amino acids. Trimming left V 3 bases short and J 9 bases short, with 9 bases between. The CDR3 DNA follows: TGTGCCAGCAGTTTCTATGTAGGGCCCCAGCATTTT. This sequence encodes CASSFYVGPQHF.

Only a few counts were recorded for this clonotype. The chain links TRBV12-3 or TRBV12-4 to TRBJ2-7; no definite D call. CDR3 size: 14 residues. Deletions cut 8 bases from V and 12 bases from J, with 26 bases between. The CDR3 region is CASPSPTLLWSLYF. CDR3 bases: TGTGCCAGCCCATCCCCCACACTGCTTTGGAGTCTGTACTTC.

The CDR3 sequence: CASSLAGTEYEQFF. CDR3 nucleotides: TGTGCCAGCAGCTTAGCCGGGACTGAGTATGAGCAGTTCTTC. The chain carries TRBV11-2 and TRBJ2-1; possible D gene TRBD2, 6 bases. Germline values: CDR1 SGHAT, CDR2 FQNNGV. Trimming left V 1 base short and J 8 bases short, with 12 bases between. CDR3 length equals 14 residues.

The chain recombines TRBV12-5 with TRBJ2-1; D may match TRBD1 or TRBD2 (6 bases each). The CDR3 runs to 15 residues. Germline CDR1 is LGHNT and CDR2 is FRNRAP. V lost 3 bases and J lost 8, with 17 bases in between. CDR3 residues: CASGLRGVAGHEQFF. CDR3 bases: TGTGCTAGTGGTTTAAGGGGGGTAGCAGGACATGAGCAGTTCTTC.

This chain connects TRBV18 to TRBJ1-4; possible D gene TRBD1, 6 bases. Trimming removed 3 bases from V and 7 bases from J, with 15 bases in between. From germline, CDR1 is KGHSH and CDR2 LQKENI. CDR3 length: 15 residues. CDR3 DNA sequence: TGTGCCAGCTCACCTGGACAGCCTCCTAGTGAAAAACTGTTTTTT. Translating gives CASSPGQPPSEKLFF.

This clonotype was counted only a few times. The gene calls are TRBV5-1 and TRBJ2-5, with 8 nucleotides matching TRBD2. This CDR3 region has 16 residues. Germline CDR1 reads SGHRS; CDR2 reads YFSETQ. The junction had 11 bases not matched to a gene; V was cut back by 3 bases and J by 4 bases. The CDR3 loop is CASSSPAGEGGETQYF. CDR3 sequence (DNA): TGCGCCAGCAGCTCGCCAGCGGGAGAGGGTGGAGAGACCCAGTACTTC.

This clonotype was seen only once. This sequence joins TRBV12-3 or TRBV12-4 and TRBJ2-1, with D uncertain. This CDR3 has 11 amino acids. V dropped 5 bases and J dropped 6 bases, with 5 bases sitting between them. The CDR3 sequence is CASSVGNEQFF. CDR3 bases: TGTGCCAGCAGTGTGGGCAATGAGCAGTTCTTC.

This clonotype was counted between two and nine times. The genes are TRBV6-5 and TRBJ2-5, with D perhaps matching TRBD1 (6 bases). The CDR3 covers 13 residues. V was clipped by 6 bases and J by 4 bases, with 12 bases between them. Germline CDR1 and CDR2: MNHEY and SVGAGI. CDR3 coding DNA: TGTGCCAGCAGATCTGACAGGCTAGAGACCCAGTACTTC. Amino acids: CASRSDRLETQYF.

Ten or more counts support this clonotype. The V and J genes are TRBV12-3 or TRBV12-4 and TRBJ2-1, with D possibly TRBD2 on 6 matching bases. The V end lost 6 bases, the J end lost 8 bases, and 20 bases lay between the germline ends. The CDR3 is 15 amino acids. The DNA of the CDR3 is TGTGCCAGCAGGGGGCGGGGACTGGGGTCTGATGAGCAGTTCTTC. Translating gives CASRGRGLGSDEQFF.